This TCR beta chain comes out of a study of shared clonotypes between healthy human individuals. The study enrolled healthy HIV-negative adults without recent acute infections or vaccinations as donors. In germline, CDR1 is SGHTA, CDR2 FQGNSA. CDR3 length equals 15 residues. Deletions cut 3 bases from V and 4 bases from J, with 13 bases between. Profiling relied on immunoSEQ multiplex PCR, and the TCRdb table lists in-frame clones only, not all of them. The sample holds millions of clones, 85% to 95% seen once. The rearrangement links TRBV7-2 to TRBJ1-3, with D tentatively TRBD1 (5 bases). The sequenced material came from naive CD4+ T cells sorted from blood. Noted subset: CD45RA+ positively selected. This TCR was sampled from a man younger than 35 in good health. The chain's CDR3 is CASSFSGAGGNTIYF. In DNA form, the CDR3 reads TGTGCCAGCAGCTTTTCCGGGGCAGGGGGAAACACCATATATTTT.